These T cell receptor beta chains were read from a single sample in a study of blood T cell repertoires in COVID-19. Generated by immunoSEQ multiplex PCR, the TCRdb table keeps only in-frame clones and is missing some. Of approximately 81,000 clones in the sample, around 80% are singletons; the top ten hold 7% to 9%. What was sequenced was peripheral blood. The source is a human donor in a cohort sampled during active COVID-19. The CDR3 runs from the conserved cysteine through the conserved F or W. Fields, in order: J gene, V gene, clone size, D gene, CDR3 protein, CDR3 DNA. A D gene is named only where the DNA matches it firmly. Part of the rows lack a size; the others show once, few, many or a class for expanded clones.

TRBJ1-1	TRBV10-3	NA	NA	CAISEARSNTEAFF	TGTGCCATCAGTGAAGCCAGGTCGAACACTGAAGCTTTCTTT
TRBJ1-1	TRBV6-1	NA	TRBD1	CASSAGDRGFADTEAFF	TGTGCCAGCAGTGCGGGGGACAGGGGGTTCGCTGACACTGAAGCTTTCTTT
TRBJ2-7	TRBV27	NA	TRBD1	CASSLTHSRQGGYEQYF	TGTGCCAGCAGTTTAACCCACTCACGACAGGGGGGCTACGAGCAGTACTTC
TRBJ1-4	TRBV11-2	NA	NA	CASSLAGLEKLFF	TGTGCCAGCAGCTTAGCAGGGTTAGAAAAACTGTTTTTT
TRBJ2-7	TRBV11-1	NA	NA	CASSSPGKTSYEQYF	TGTGCCAGCAGCTCGCCCGGCAAGACTAGCTACGAGCAGTACTTC
TRBJ2-1	TRBV6-6	NA	TRBD1	CASSFKVTGGDNEQFF	TGTGCCAGCAGTTTTAAAGTGACAGGGGGGGATAATGAGCAGTTCTTC
TRBJ1-5	TRBV3-1/TRBV3-2	once	NA	CASSQWGEPNQPQHF	TGTGCCAGCAGCCAATGGGGGGAGCCCAATCAGCCCCAGCATTTT
TRBJ2-7	TRBV6-6	NA	NA	CASSTDSRYEQYF	TGTGCCAGCAGCACGGACAGTCGATACGAGCAGTACTTC
TRBJ1-2	TRBV29-1	NA	TRBD1	CSVEQGAKGYTF	TGCAGCGTGGAACAGGGGGCAAAGGGCTACACCTTC
TRBJ1-1	TRBV7-2	NA	NA	CASTLTGPTEAFF	TGTGCCAGCACCCTGACAGGTCCCACTGAAGCTTTCTTT
TRBJ1-1	TRBV13	NA	NA	CASSSWGGRNTEAFF	TGTGCCAGCAGCTCCTGGGGAGGGAGGAACACTGAAGCTTTCTTT
TRBJ1-1	TRBV12-3/TRBV12-4	NA	TRBD1	CASSLAGQAEAFF	TGTGCCAGCAGTTTAGCGGGACAGGCAGAAGCTTTCTTT
TRBJ1-1	TRBV5-1	NA	NA	CASSLAGGRVNTEAFF	TGCGCCAGCAGCTTGGCCGGGGGGCGCGTGAACACTGAAGCTTTCTTT
TRBJ1-2	TRBV19	NA	NA	CASKGALGVQGNYGYTF	TGTGCCAGTAAAGGAGCCCTCGGGGTGCAGGGGAACTATGGCTACACCTTC
TRBJ2-2	TRBV5-4	NA	TRBD1	CASSRIGQGAGGELFF	TGTGCCAGCAGCAGGATTGGACAGGGGGCTGGCGGGGAGCTGTTTTTT
TRBJ2-7	TRBV7-9	NA	NA	CASSLDLGGTDFEQYF	TGTGCCAGCAGCTTAGATCTCGGCGGGACAGACTTCGAGCAGTACTTC
TRBJ1-4	TRBV10-2	NA	NA	CASGQGSEKLFF	TGCGCCAGCGGGCAGGGTTCTGAAAAACTGTTTTTT
TRBJ2-7	TRBV5-4	NA	TRBD1	CASSLGQGKIYEQYF	TGTGCCAGCAGCCTGGGACAGGGTAAGATCTACGAGCAGTACTTC
TRBJ2-7	TRBV30	NA	NA	CAWRSGVPYEQYF	TGTGCCTGGAGGTCAGGGGTCCCCTACGAGCAGTACTTC
TRBJ1-6	TRBV10-3	many	NA	CATSGGDNNSPLHF	TGTGCCACCTCGGGAGGGGATAATAATTCACCCCTCCACTTT
TRBJ2-7	TRBV7-2	NA	TRBD1	CASSGVDRTFSYEQYF	TGTGCCAGCAGCGGAGTGGACAGGACCTTCTCCTACGAGCAGTACTTC
TRBJ1-5	TRBV7-2	NA	NA	CASSLRKGVNQPQHF	TGTGCCAGCAGCTTAAGGAAAGGGGTTAATCAGCCCCAGCATTTT
TRBJ2-5	TRBV2	NA	TRBD1	CASSQGTVQETQYF	TGTGCCAGCAGCCAGGGGACAGTACAAGAGACCCAGTACTTC
TRBJ1-4	TRBV30	once	NA	CAWSGSRRVEKLFF	TGTGCCTGGAGTGGATCCCGACGGGTTGAAAAACTGTTTTTT
TRBJ2-3	TRBV30	NA	TRBD2	CAFKIGTNTDTQYF	TGTGCCTTCAAAATCGGGACTAACACAGATACGCAGTATTTT
TRBJ2-5	TRBV7-2	NA	TRBD2	CASSPGLAGGRTQETQYF	TGTGCCAGCAGCCCAGGACTAGCGGGGGGCAGGACCCAAGAGACCCAGTACTTC
TRBJ1-3	TRBV5-5	NA	NA	CASSSQGNRLSGNTIYF	TGTGCCAGCAGCTCCCAGGGGAACAGGCTCTCTGGAAACACCATATATTTT
TRBJ1-2	TRBV19	NA	NA	CASSVGTFGGYGYTF	TGTGCCAGTAGTGTCGGGACTTTTGGCGGCTATGGCTACACCTTC
TRBJ1-6	TRBV7-2	NA	TRBD1	CASSLEGQNSPLHF	TGTGCCAGCAGCTTAGAGGGACAGAATTCACCCCTCCACTTT
TRBJ1-6	TRBV6-1	NA	NA	CASSDQGGNSPLHF	TGTGCCAGCAGTGACCAGGGTGGTAATTCACCCCTCCACTTT
TRBJ1-5	TRBV7-9	NA	NA	CASSFQGDRDQPQHF	TGTGCCAGCAGCTTTCAGGGTGATCGGGATCAGCCCCAGCATTTT
TRBJ2-5	TRBV6-5	once	NA	CASRMGHLQETQYF	TGTGCCAGCAGGATGGGACATTTGCAAGAGACCCAGTACTTC
TRBJ2-4	TRBV7-3	NA	TRBD2	CASSVSGVGNIQYF	TGTGCCAGCAGCGTTAGCGGGGTTGGAAACATTCAGTACTTC
TRBJ2-7	TRBV2	once	NA	CASSLGRDSYEQYF	TGTGCCAGCAGTCTGGGCAGGGACTCCTACGAGCAGTACTTC
TRBJ1-1	TRBV12-3/TRBV12-4	NA	NA	CASNTRGRDEAFF	TGTGCCAGCAATACCCGTGGCAGGGATGAAGCTTTCTTT
TRBJ1-2	TRBV10-3	NA	NA	CAITVASGGGYTF	TGTGCCATCACAGTGGCTAGTGGAGGGGGCTACACCTTC
TRBJ1-4	TRBV5-4	NA	NA	CASSLDWGPRQLFF	TGTGCCAGCAGCTTGGATTGGGGCCCTAGGCAACTGTTTTTT
TRBJ1-6	TRBV20-1	NA	NA	CSASSPLHF	TGCAGTGCGTCGTCACCCCTCCACTTT
TRBJ2-7	TRBV7-9	few	NA	CASSLGAEKGEQYF	TGTGCCAGCAGCTTAGGGGCCGAGAAGGGGGAGCAGTACTTC
TRBJ2-7	TRBV7-9	NA	TRBD1	CASSLGDRGHRSYEQYF	TGTGCCAGCAGCTTGGGGGACAGGGGGCATCGCTCCTACGAGCAGTACTTC
TRBJ1-4	TRBV19	NA	NA	CASSIPSTNEKLFF	TGTGCCAGTAGTATACCTTCAACTAATGAAAAACTGTTTTTT
TRBJ1-5	TRBV9	once	TRBD1	CASSVGQGAAQPQHF	TGTGCCAGCAGCGTAGGGCAGGGGGCGGCTCAGCCCCAGCATTTT
TRBJ1-3	TRBV9	NA	TRBD1	CASTRQGRLSGNTIYF	TGTGCCAGCACCAGACAGGGGCGCCTCTCTGGAAACACCATATATTTT
TRBJ2-6	TRBV3-1/TRBV3-2	NA	TRBD2	CASSLMGGTISGANVLTF	TGTGCCAGCAGCCTCATGGGGGGGACTATAAGTGGGGCCAACGTCCTGACTTTC
TRBJ2-2	TRBV9	once	NA	CASSVLVRGAGTGELFF	TGTGCCAGCAGCGTTTTAGTCCGGGGGGCAGGGACCGGGGAGCTGTTTTTT
TRBJ2-1	TRBV5-1	NA	TRBD1	CASSRTGNNEQFF	TGCGCCAGCAGCAGGACAGGGAACAATGAGCAGTTCTTC
TRBJ1-1	TRBV29-1	NA	NA	CSVFIGAPGAFF	TGCAGCGTCTTCATTGGGGCCCCTGGAGCTTTCTTT